Listed below are T cell receptor beta chains from one sample, sequenced in a study of T cells in Graves' hyperthyroidism and ophthalmopathy. TCRdb used MiXCR to reprocess the multiplex PCR reads, holding one entry per CDR3 protein. The repertoire holds fewer than 550,000 distinct CDR3 sequences, around 14% seen once, with around 7.3% in the top ten. The sample comprised blood. All receptors derive from a woman aged 18-29 years with Graves' hyperthyroidism. CDR3s include the opening cysteine and the closing phenylalanine or tryptophan. D genes are given only for firm matches. The size of a clone is reported for some rows only, either as once, few or many, or as a class for expanded clones.

v_call: TRBV27
d_call: .
clone_size: many
j_call: TRBJ2-3
cdr3_aa: CASSLAAEADTQYF
cdr3_nt: TGTGCCAGCAGTTTAGCGGCCGAAGCAGATACGCAGTATTTT

v_call: TRBV19
d_call: .
clone_size: .
j_call: TRBJ2-3
cdr3_aa: CASSINSGSTDTQYF
cdr3_nt: TGTGCCAGTAGTATAAACAGCGGGAGCACAGATACGCAGTATTTT

v_call: TRBV29-1
d_call: .
clone_size: few
j_call: TRBJ1-6
cdr3_aa: CSVAWGRDSPLHF
cdr3_nt: TGCAGCGTTGCTTGGGGCAGAGATTCACCCCTCCACTTT

v_call: TRBV12-3/TRBV12-4
d_call: .
clone_size: .
j_call: TRBJ1-4
cdr3_aa: CASSFSGGWGEKLFF
cdr3_nt: TGTGCCAGCAGTTTCTCGGGGGGGTGGGGTGAAAAACTGTTTTTT

v_call: TRBV3-1
d_call: .
clone_size: many
j_call: TRBJ2-1
cdr3_aa: CASSQGLPSYNEQFF
cdr3_nt: TGTGCCAGCAGCCAGGGACTCCCCTCCTACAATGAGCAGTTCTTC

v_call: TRBV20-1
d_call: TRBD1
clone_size: .
j_call: TRBJ1-3
cdr3_aa: CSASYGTAGNTIYF
cdr3_nt: TGCAGTGCCTCCTACGGGACAGCTGGAAACACCATATATTTT

v_call: TRBV6-1
d_call: TRBD2
clone_size: many
j_call: TRBJ2-7
cdr3_aa: CASSEATSGGYEQYF
cdr3_nt: TGTGCCAGCAGTGAGGCGACTAGCGGGGGCTACGAGCAGTACTTC

v_call: TRBV3-1
d_call: .
clone_size: many
j_call: TRBJ2-3
cdr3_aa: CASSQAAGTRDTQYF
cdr3_nt: TGTGCCAGCAGCCAAGCGGCCGGGACTCGAGATACGCAGTATTTT

v_call: TRBV20-1
d_call: .
clone_size: few
j_call: TRBJ2-5
cdr3_aa: CSAVQRETQYF
cdr3_nt: TGCAGTGCCGTACAAAGAGAGACCCAGTACTTC

v_call: TRBV7-8
d_call: .
clone_size: many
j_call: TRBJ2-5
cdr3_aa: CASSPPYTRETQYF
cdr3_nt: TGTGCCAGCAGCCCACCCTACACAAGAGAAACCCAGTACTTC

v_call: TRBV28
d_call: .
clone_size: many
j_call: TRBJ2-3
cdr3_aa: CASSFWGRGTDTQYF
cdr3_nt: TGTGCCAGCAGTTTTTGGGGTAGGGGCACAGATACGCAGTATTTT

v_call: TRBV7-9
d_call: .
clone_size: many
j_call: TRBJ2-7
cdr3_aa: CASSLGGAGYEQYF
cdr3_nt: TGTGCCAGCAGCTTGGGGGGCGCGGGGTACGAGCAGTACTTC

v_call: TRBV30
d_call: .
clone_size: many
j_call: TRBJ1-2
cdr3_aa: CAWSQKGPGGYTF
cdr3_nt: TGTGCCTGGAGTCAGAAGGGCCCAGGGGGCTACACCTTC

v_call: TRBV19
d_call: TRBD1
clone_size: .
j_call: TRBJ1-5
cdr3_aa: CASSIPGTVSNQPQHF
cdr3_nt: TGTGCCAGTAGTATACCGGGGACAGTGAGCAATCAGCCCCAGCATTTT

v_call: TRBV11-2
d_call: .
clone_size: few
j_call: TRBJ1-3
cdr3_aa: CASSPYVGIPQNTIYF
cdr3_nt: TGTGCCAGCAGCCCGTACGTCGGAATTCCCCAAAACACCATATATTTT

v_call: TRBV27
d_call: .
clone_size: many
j_call: TRBJ1-1
cdr3_aa: CASSTYGGEAFF
cdr3_nt: TGTGCCAGCAGTACATACGGCGGGGAAGCTTTCTTT

v_call: TRBV19
d_call: .
clone_size: .
j_call: TRBJ2-1
cdr3_aa: CASSISGARARSYNEQFF
cdr3_nt: TGTGCCAGTAGTATATCGGGAGCTAGGGCCCGCTCCTACAATGAGCAGTTCTTC

v_call: TRBV12-3/TRBV12-4
d_call: .
clone_size: many
j_call: TRBJ2-3
cdr3_aa: CASSQRAASTDTQYF
cdr3_nt: TGTGCCAGCAGCCAGCGGGCCGCTAGCACAGATACGCAGTATTTT

v_call: TRBV4-1
d_call: .
clone_size: few
j_call: TRBJ2-7
cdr3_aa: CASSQDRGSPYEQYF
cdr3_nt: TGCGCCAGCAGCCAAGATCGGGGCAGCCCCTACGAGCAGTACTTC

v_call: TRBV12-3/TRBV12-4
d_call: TRBD1
clone_size: many
j_call: TRBJ1-5
cdr3_aa: CASRGTGNNQPQHF
cdr3_nt: TGTGCCAGCAGAGGGACAGGAAACAATCAGCCCCAGCATTTT

v_call: TRBV12-3/TRBV12-4
d_call: .
clone_size: few
j_call: TRBJ1-4
cdr3_aa: CASSLISENEKLFF
cdr3_nt: TGTGCCAGCAGTCTAATTTCTGAGAATGAAAAACTGTTTTTT

v_call: TRBV12-3/TRBV12-4
d_call: .
clone_size: many
j_call: TRBJ2-1
cdr3_aa: CASSPDWGSQRGAYNEQFF
cdr3_nt: TGTGCCAGCAGTCCGGACTGGGGGAGTCAGCGTGGGGCTTACAATGAGCAGTTCTTC

v_call: TRBV7-9
d_call: .
clone_size: many
j_call: TRBJ2-3
cdr3_aa: CASSLGVAADRDTQYF
cdr3_nt: TGTGCCAGCAGCTTAGGTGTAGCAGCCGACCGAGATACGCAGTATTTT

v_call: TRBV2
d_call: TRBD2
clone_size: many
j_call: TRBJ2-1
cdr3_aa: CATRLADNEQFF
cdr3_nt: TGTGCCACCCGACTAGCTGACAATGAGCAGTTCTTC

v_call: TRBV15
d_call: TRBD1
clone_size: few
j_call: TRBJ2-3
cdr3_aa: CATSREYGQGADAQYF
cdr3_nt: TGTGCCACCAGCAGAGAGTATGGACAGGGGGCAGACGCGCAGTATTTT

v_call: TRBV12-3/TRBV12-4
d_call: .
clone_size: many
j_call: TRBJ1-1
cdr3_aa: CASSHPEGARNTEAFF
cdr3_nt: TGTGCCAGCAGCCACCCCGAAGGGGCCCGGAACACTGAAGCTTTCTTT

v_call: TRBV6-5
d_call: .
clone_size: .
j_call: TRBJ1-3
cdr3_aa: CASSYKSRGRNTIYF
cdr3_nt: TGTGCCAGCAGTTACAAGTCCAGGGGCAGGAACACCATATATTTT

v_call: TRBV12-3/TRBV12-4
d_call: .
clone_size: .
j_call: TRBJ2-1
cdr3_aa: CASSFPIGNNEQFF
cdr3_nt: TGTGCCAGCAGTTTCCCCATTGGGAACAATGAGCAGTTCTTC

v_call: TRBV18
d_call: TRBD1
clone_size: .
j_call: TRBJ1-3
cdr3_aa: CASSLRDRGSNTIYF
cdr3_nt: TGTGCCAGCTCACTACGGGACAGGGGGAGCAACACCATATATTTT

v_call: TRBV6-1
d_call: .
clone_size: .
j_call: TRBJ2-1
cdr3_aa: CASSPRTGRKFF
cdr3_nt: TGTGCCAGCAGTCCTCGGACTGGGAGGAAGTTCTTC

v_call: TRBV12-3/TRBV12-4
d_call: .
clone_size: many
j_call: TRBJ2-1
cdr3_aa: CASSLGRGLPYNEQFF
cdr3_nt: TGTGCCAGCAGTTTAGGCAGGGGCTTACCCTACAATGAGCAGTTCTTC

v_call: TRBV5-1
d_call: .
clone_size: .
j_call: TRBJ2-5
cdr3_aa: CASRQDWAETQYF
cdr3_nt: TGCGCCAGCAGGCAGGACTGGGCAGAGACCCAGTACTTC

v_call: TRBV5-1
d_call: .
clone_size: few
j_call: TRBJ1-6
cdr3_aa: CASSLAGQPYNSPLHF
cdr3_nt: TGCGCCAGCAGCTTGGCCGGGCAGCCCTATAATTCACCCCTCCACTTT

v_call: TRBV27
d_call: .
clone_size: many
j_call: TRBJ1-5
cdr3_aa: CASSVGGAQPQHF
cdr3_nt: TGTGCCAGCAGTGTTGGGGGCGCACAGCCCCAGCATTTT

v_call: TRBV20-1
d_call: .
clone_size: many
j_call: TRBJ2-7
cdr3_aa: CSASSRRTYEQYF
cdr3_nt: TGCAGTGCCTCGAGCCGCCGCACCTACGAGCAGTACTTC

v_call: TRBV13
d_call: .
clone_size: many
j_call: TRBJ1-2
cdr3_aa: CASSPAGSYGYTF
cdr3_nt: TGTGCCAGCAGCCCCGCAGGGAGCTATGGCTACACCTTC

v_call: TRBV7-8
d_call: .
clone_size: many
j_call: TRBJ1-1
cdr3_aa: CASSLWAQGNTEAFF
cdr3_nt: TGTGCCAGCAGCTTATGGGCCCAAGGGAACACTGAAGCTTTCTTT

v_call: TRBV6-1
d_call: TRBD1
clone_size: few
j_call: TRBJ2-7
cdr3_aa: CASSATGFLYEQYF
cdr3_nt: TGTGCCAGCAGCGCGACAGGGTTCCTCTACGAGCAGTACTTC

v_call: TRBV11-2
d_call: TRBD1
clone_size: many
j_call: TRBJ2-5
cdr3_aa: CASSRDSRETQYF
cdr3_nt: TGTGCCAGCAGCCGGGACAGCCGGGAGACCCAGTACTTC

v_call: TRBV5-1
d_call: .
clone_size: many
j_call: TRBJ1-2
cdr3_aa: CASSLEPGFKDGYTF
cdr3_nt: TGCGCCAGCAGCTTGGAGCCAGGGTTTAAGGATGGCTACACCTTC

v_call: TRBV20-1
d_call: .
clone_size: .
j_call: TRBJ2-2
cdr3_aa: CSARDNRGNTGELFF
cdr3_nt: TGCAGTGCTAGAGATAATAGAGGGAACACCGGGGAGCTGTTTTTT

v_call: TRBV20-1
d_call: TRBD1
clone_size: many
j_call: TRBJ2-1
cdr3_aa: CSARPQGMDNEQFF
cdr3_nt: TGCAGTGCCAGACCACAGGGGATGGACAATGAGCAGTTCTTC

v_call: TRBV6-4
d_call: TRBD2
clone_size: many
j_call: TRBJ2-1
cdr3_aa: CASSDSASGTINEQFF
cdr3_nt: TGTGCCAGCAGTGACTCCGCTAGCGGGACAATCAATGAGCAGTTCTTC

v_call: TRBV6-1
d_call: TRBD1
clone_size: many
j_call: TRBJ1-2
cdr3_aa: CASSRQGSGGGYTF
cdr3_nt: TGTGCCAGCAGTAGACAGGGATCTGGAGGCGGCTACACCTTC

v_call: TRBV6-1
d_call: .
clone_size: .
j_call: TRBJ1-6
cdr3_aa: CASSEAGLGDYSPLHF
cdr3_nt: TGTGCCAGCAGTGAAGCTGGTCTAGGGGATTATTCACCCCTCCACTTT

v_call: TRBV6-4
d_call: TRBD1
clone_size: .
j_call: TRBJ1-3
cdr3_aa: CASLLGGVGNTIYF
cdr3_nt: TGTGCCAGCCTTTTAGGGGGCGTTGGAAACACCATATATTTT

v_call: TRBV12-3/TRBV12-4
d_call: .
clone_size: .
j_call: TRBJ2-1
cdr3_aa: CASSRQASYNEQFF
cdr3_nt: TGTGCCAGCAGTCGACAGGCTTCCTACAATGAGCAGTTCTTC

v_call: TRBV6-1
d_call: TRBD1
clone_size: many
j_call: TRBJ2-1
cdr3_aa: CASSETGNEQFF
cdr3_nt: TGTGCCAGCAGCGAGACAGGGAATGAGCAGTTCTTC

v_call: TRBV3-1
d_call: .
clone_size: many
j_call: TRBJ1-4
cdr3_aa: CASSLEGDAYNEKLFF
cdr3_nt: TGTGCCAGCAGCCTAGAGGGTGACGCCTATAATGAAAAACTGTTTTTT

v_call: TRBV7-3
d_call: .
clone_size: many
j_call: TRBJ2-5
cdr3_aa: CASSPGGGAQETQYF
cdr3_nt: TGTGCCAGCAGCCCTGGAGGCGGGGCTCAAGAGACCCAGTACTTC

v_call: TRBV27
d_call: .
clone_size: few
j_call: TRBJ2-2
cdr3_aa: CASSPSMNTGELFF
cdr3_nt: TGTGCCAGCAGTCCCTCTATGAACACCGGGGAGCTGTTTTTT

v_call: TRBV27
d_call: TRBD2
clone_size: .
j_call: TRBJ2-2
cdr3_aa: CASSSRAAGATGELFF
cdr3_nt: TGTGCCAGCAGTTCCAGGGCAGCGGGAGCCACCGGGGAGCTGTTTTTT

v_call: TRBV20-1
d_call: TRBD2
clone_size: .
j_call: TRBJ2-1
cdr3_aa: CSAPGLAGVEQFF
cdr3_nt: TGCAGTGCTCCCGGACTAGCGGGAGTCGAGCAGTTCTTC

v_call: TRBV6-5
d_call: .
clone_size: many
j_call: TRBJ2-7
cdr3_aa: CASSYSWDGEQYF
cdr3_nt: TGTGCCAGCAGTTACTCGTGGGACGGGGAGCAGTACTTC

v_call: TRBV29-1
d_call: .
clone_size: few
j_call: TRBJ2-4
cdr3_aa: CSVEDRGGTKNIQYF
cdr3_nt: TGCAGCGTTGAAGATCGAGGGGGGACAAAAAACATTCAGTACTTC

v_call: TRBV27
d_call: .
clone_size: many
j_call: TRBJ1-1
cdr3_aa: CASTSTTGKAFF
cdr3_nt: TGTGCCAGCACCTCAACGACAGGAAAAGCTTTCTTT

v_call: TRBV12-5
d_call: .
clone_size: .
j_call: TRBJ1-3
cdr3_aa: CASGLDGNTIYF
cdr3_nt: TGTGCTAGTGGTTTGGACGGAAACACCATATATTTT

v_call: TRBV5-1
d_call: .
clone_size: .
j_call: TRBJ2-1
cdr3_aa: CASSPGGQYNEQFF
cdr3_nt: TGCGCCAGCAGCCCCGGGGGACAGTACAATGAGCAGTTCTTC

v_call: TRBV28
d_call: .
clone_size: many
j_call: TRBJ2-7
cdr3_aa: CASTLAGYEQYF
cdr3_nt: TGTGCCAGCACACTAGCCGGCTACGAGCAGTACTTC